This passage covers 6 T cell receptor beta chains from one sample sequenced in a study of CD8 T cells in Susac syndrome (dated by TCRdb to between 2018 and 2021). Receptor libraries were prepared by the immunoSEQ multiplex PCR assay. RNA was extracted with the RNeasy kit and about 0.5 to 1 ug was reverse transcribed using random hexamers. Through fastp at Q25 and MiXCR, TCRdb rebuilt clones from the public reads, retaining in-frame beta chains. A single entry per CDR3 protein holds the most common genes and DNA from its merged rows. This sample holds 100,000 to 150,000 distinct CDR3 sequences; over 85% were observed only once. Of the sample, approximately 0.2% falls within the top ten clones. The specimen sequenced was CD8+ T cells from PBMCs. These TCRs come from a human donor with Susac syndrome.

The rearrangement joins TRBV5-1 to TRBJ2-7; 8 bases map to TRBD1. Germline assignment: CDR1 SGHRS and CDR2 YFSETQ. This CDR3 has 15 amino acids. The J segment lost 5 bases and the V segment lost 4 bases, leaving 11 bases of the junction unmatched. CDR3 nucleotide sequence: TGCGCCAGCAGCCCGGGCCGGGACAGGACCAACGAGCAGTACTTC. Its translation is CASSPGRDRTNEQYF.

V usage is TRBV7-8 and J usage is TRBJ1-2; 7 nucleotides align to TRBD1. Unmatched junction bases numbered 17, after V lost 5 bases and J lost 8 bases. There are 16 residues in the CDR3. Germline V CDR1 and CDR2: SGHVS, FQNEAQ. CDR3 in DNA: TGTGCCAGCAGCCAATCCTACGGTACAGGGGAGTCCGGCTACACCTTC. Translating gives CASSQSYGTGESGYTF.

The gene calls are TRBV1 and TRBJ1-5; TRBD1 was called by the table and not checked on the DNA. TRBV1 is assigned pseudogene status. The CDR3 contains 16 residues. CDR3 sequence (DNA): TGCACCAGCAGCGCCCCTGGGATACCTAGCAATCAGCCCCAGCATTTT. As protein: CTSSAPGIPSNQPQHF.

This chain connects TRBV2 to TRBJ2-7, with 8 nucleotides matching TRBD1. The CDR3 length is 15 residues. Germline values: CDR1 SNHLY, CDR2 FYNNEI. V lost 4 bases to trimming and J lost 1 base; unmatched junction nucleotides: 6. This CDR3 is CASSGGQEISYEQYF. CDR3 bases: TGTGCCAGCAGTGGGGGACAGGAGATTTCCTACGAGCAGTACTTC.

The chain couples TRBV5-1 to TRBJ2-1; D call uncertain. V was cut by 1 base and J by 7 bases, with 6 bases left in between. The germline CDR1 and CDR2 sequences are SGHRS and YFSETQ. The CDR3 runs to 12 residues. This CDR3 is CASSLSGNEQFF. The DNA for the CDR3 is TGCGCCAGCAGCTTGAGTGGGAATGAGCAGTTCTTC.

The chain recombines TRBV6-1 with TRBJ1-3, with 7 bases matching TRBD1. CDR3 length: 16 residues. CDR1 is MNHNS, CDR2 SASEGT, per germline. J lost 0 bases, V lost 4 bases, and 6 bases had no gene match. The CDR3 nucleotides are TGTGCCAGCAGTGCGACAGGGATGAGCTCTGGAAACACCATATATTTT. Residues: CASSATGMSSGNTIYF.